This T cell receptor (beta chain) was observed in a study of CD8 T cells in ankylosing spondylitis. TCRdb ran MiXCR on the 5' RACE reads and lists one entry per CDR3 protein. The profile covers roughly 170,000 distinct CDR3 sequences, with 9.8% appearing a single time and approximately 15% taken by the ten largest. The CDR3 extends over 15 amino acids. Per germline, CDR1 SQVTM and CDR2 ANQGSEA. The V segment lost 8 bases and the J segment 4 bases; nucleotides outside the gene matches: 14. This clonotype was found a few times. The antigen is not known. Findings and limits, study-wide: Made up of several highly homologous variants, a TCR beta motif appeared characteristic of ankylosing spondylitis blood. As reported, disease-linked clones showed significant enrichment in matched ankylosing spondylitis synovial fluid.

Sequenced sample: blood, either unsorted or a sorted T cell fraction (not recorded which). The source of this sequence is a female donor with ankylosing spondylitis or in good health (not recorded which). The V gene is TRBV29-1, the J gene TRBJ2-3, with 8 bases identical to TRBD2. The chain's CDR3 is CSTRGLIAGSDTQYF. The CDR3, as DNA: TGCAGCACTCGGGGTCTAATAGCGGGATCAGATACGCAGTATTTT.